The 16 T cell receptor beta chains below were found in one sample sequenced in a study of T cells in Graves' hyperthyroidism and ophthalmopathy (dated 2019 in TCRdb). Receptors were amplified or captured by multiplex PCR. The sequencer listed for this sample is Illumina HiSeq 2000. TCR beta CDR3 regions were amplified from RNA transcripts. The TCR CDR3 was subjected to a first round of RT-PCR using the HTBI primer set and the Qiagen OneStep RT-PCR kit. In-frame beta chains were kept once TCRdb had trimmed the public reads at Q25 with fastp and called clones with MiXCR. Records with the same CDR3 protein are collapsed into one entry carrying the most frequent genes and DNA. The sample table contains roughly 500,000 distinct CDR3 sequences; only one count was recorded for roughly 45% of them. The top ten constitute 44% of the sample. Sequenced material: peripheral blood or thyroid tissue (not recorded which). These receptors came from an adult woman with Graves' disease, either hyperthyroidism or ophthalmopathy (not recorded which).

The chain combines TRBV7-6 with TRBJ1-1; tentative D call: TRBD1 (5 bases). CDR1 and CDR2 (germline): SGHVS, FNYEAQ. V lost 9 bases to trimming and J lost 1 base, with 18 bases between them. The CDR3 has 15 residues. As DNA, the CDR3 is TGTGCCAGTTCCGACGTGGGGCAGGGGAACACTGAAGCTTTCTTT. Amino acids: CASSDVGQGNTEAFF.

The DNA of the CDR3 is TGTGCCACCAGCAGAGGGGCAGGGGGCGAAACTGAAGCTTTCTTT. This gives the protein CATSRGAGGETEAFF. V gene TRBV15 combines with J gene TRBJ1-1; TRBD1 aligns across 8 bases. The CDR3 is made up of 15 amino acids. Germline V gives CDR1 LNHNV, CDR2 YYDKDF (reference sequence). V lost 1 base, J lost 5 bases, and 6 bases stayed unmatched.

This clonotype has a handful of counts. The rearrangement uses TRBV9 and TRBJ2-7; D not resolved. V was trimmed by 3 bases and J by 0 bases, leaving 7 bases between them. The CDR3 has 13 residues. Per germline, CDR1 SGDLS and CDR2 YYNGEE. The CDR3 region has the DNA TGTGCCAGCAGCGAGGATGACTCCTACGAGCAGTACTTC. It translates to CASSEDDSYEQYF.

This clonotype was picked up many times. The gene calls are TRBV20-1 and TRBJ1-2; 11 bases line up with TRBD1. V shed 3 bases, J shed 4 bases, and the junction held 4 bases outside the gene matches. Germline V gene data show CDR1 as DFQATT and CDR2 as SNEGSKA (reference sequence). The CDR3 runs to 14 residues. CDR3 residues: CSASTGTGGYGYTF. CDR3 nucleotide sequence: TGCAGTGCTAGCACCGGGACAGGGGGCTATGGCTACACCTTC.

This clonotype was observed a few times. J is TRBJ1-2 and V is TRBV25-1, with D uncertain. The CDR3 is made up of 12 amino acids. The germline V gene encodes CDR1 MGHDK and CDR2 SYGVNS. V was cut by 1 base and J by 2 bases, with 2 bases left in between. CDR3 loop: CASSEFNYGYTF. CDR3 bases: TGTGCCAGCAGTGAATTCAACTATGGCTACACCTTC.

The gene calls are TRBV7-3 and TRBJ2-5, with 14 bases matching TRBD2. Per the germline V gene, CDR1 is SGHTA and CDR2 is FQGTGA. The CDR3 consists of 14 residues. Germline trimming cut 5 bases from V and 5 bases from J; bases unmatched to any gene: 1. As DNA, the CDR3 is TGTGCCAGCAGCCGGACTAGCGGGAGGGAGACCCAGTACTTC. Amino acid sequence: CASSRTSGRETQYF.

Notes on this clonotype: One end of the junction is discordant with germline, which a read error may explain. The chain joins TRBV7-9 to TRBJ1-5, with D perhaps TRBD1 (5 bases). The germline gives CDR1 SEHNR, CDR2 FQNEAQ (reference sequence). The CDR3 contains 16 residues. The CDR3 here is CASSQDVTAKNQPQHF. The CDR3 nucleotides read TGCGCCAGCAGCCAAGATGTGACAGCAAAGAATCAGCCCCAGCATTTT.

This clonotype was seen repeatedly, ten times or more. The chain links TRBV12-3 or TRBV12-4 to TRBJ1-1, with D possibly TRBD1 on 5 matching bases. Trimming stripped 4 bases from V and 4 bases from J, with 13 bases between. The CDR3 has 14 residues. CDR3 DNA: TGTGCCAGCAGTTATCAGGGAGAGGTCACTGAAGCTTTCTTT. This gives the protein CASSYQGEVTEAFF.

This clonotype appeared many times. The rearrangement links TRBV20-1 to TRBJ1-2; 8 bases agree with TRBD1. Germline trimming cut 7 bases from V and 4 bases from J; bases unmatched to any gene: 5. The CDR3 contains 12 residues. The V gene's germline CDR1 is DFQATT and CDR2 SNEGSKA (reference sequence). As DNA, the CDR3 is TGCAGTGTACCAGGGGGCATCTATGGCTACACCTTC. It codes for CSVPGGIYGYTF.

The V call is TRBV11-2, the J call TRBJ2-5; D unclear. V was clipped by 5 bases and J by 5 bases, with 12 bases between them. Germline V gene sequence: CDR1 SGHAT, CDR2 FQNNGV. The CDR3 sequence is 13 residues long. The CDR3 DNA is TGTGCCAGCAGCCCTACTGTATCGGAGACCCAGTACTTC. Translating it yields CASSPTVSETQYF.

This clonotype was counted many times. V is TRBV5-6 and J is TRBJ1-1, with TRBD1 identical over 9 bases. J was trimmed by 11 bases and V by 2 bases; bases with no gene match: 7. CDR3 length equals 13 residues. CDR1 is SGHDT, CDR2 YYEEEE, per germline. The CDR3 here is CASSLGTGLGAFF. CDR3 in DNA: TGTGCCAGCAGCTTAGGGACAGGGTTGGGGGCTTTCTTT.

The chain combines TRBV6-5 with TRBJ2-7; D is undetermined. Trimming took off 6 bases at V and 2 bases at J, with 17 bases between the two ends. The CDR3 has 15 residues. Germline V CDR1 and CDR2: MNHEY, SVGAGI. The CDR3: CASSLGPTMAYEQYF. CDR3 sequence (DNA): TGTGCCAGCAGCTTAGGACCGACGATGGCCTACGAGCAGTACTTC.

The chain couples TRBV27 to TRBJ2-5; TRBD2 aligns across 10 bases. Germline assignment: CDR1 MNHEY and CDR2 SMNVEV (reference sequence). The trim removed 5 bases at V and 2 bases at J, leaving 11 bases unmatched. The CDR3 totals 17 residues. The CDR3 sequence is CASSISRTSGGQETQYF. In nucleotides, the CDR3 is TGTGCCAGCAGTATAAGTAGGACTAGCGGAGGGCAAGAGACCCAGTACTTC.

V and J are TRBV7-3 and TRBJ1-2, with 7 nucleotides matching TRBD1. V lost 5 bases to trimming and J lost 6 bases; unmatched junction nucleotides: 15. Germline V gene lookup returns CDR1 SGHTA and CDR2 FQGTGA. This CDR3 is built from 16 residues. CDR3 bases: TGTGCCAGCAGCCCGACATTAGAACAGGGGTGGGATGGCTACACCTTC. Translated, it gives CASSPTLEQGWDGYTF. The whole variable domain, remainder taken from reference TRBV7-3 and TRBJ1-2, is GAGVSQTPSNKVTEKGKYVELRCDPISGHTALYWYRQSLGQGPEFLIYFQGTGAADDSGLPNDRFFAVRPEGSVSTLKIQRTERGDSAVYLCASSPTLEQGWDGYTFGSGTRLTVV.

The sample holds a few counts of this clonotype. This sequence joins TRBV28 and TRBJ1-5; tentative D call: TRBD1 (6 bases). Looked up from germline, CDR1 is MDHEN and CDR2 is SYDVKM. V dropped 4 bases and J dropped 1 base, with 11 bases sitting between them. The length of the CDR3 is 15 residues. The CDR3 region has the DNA TGTGCCAGCAGTTCCCAGGGGACGAGCAATCAGCCCCAGCATTTT. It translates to CASSSQGTSNQPQHF.

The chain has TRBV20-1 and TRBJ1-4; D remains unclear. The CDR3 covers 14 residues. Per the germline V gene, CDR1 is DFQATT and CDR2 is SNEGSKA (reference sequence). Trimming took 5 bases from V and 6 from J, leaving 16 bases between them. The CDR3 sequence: CSAPWGGLDEKLFF. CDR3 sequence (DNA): TGCAGTGCTCCCTGGGGTGGGCTCGATGAAAAACTGTTTTTT.